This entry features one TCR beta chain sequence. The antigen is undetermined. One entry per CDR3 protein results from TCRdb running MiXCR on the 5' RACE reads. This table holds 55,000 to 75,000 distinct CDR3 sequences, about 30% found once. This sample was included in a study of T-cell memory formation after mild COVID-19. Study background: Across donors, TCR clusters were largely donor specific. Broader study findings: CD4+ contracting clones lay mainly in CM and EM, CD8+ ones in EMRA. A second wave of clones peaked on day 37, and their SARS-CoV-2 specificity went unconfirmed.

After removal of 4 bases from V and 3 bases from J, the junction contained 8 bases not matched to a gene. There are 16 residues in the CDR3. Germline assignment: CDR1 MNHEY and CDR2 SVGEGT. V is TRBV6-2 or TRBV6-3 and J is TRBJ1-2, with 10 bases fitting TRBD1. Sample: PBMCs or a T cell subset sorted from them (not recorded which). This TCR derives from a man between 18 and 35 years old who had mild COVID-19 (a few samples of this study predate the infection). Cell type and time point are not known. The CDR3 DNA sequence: TGTGCCAGCAGTTTAACCGGGACAGGGGAAGACTATGGCTACACCTTC. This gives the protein CASSLTGTGEDYGYTF.